The rows below give T cell receptor beta chains drawn from one sample of a study of Ad26.COV2.S vaccination and SARS-CoV-2 variants. TCRdb's table, derived via immunoSEQ multiplex PCR, lists solely in-frame clones and lacks some. The sample includes over 300,000 clones, about 83% of them seen just once. The source was peripheral blood, collected in a trial of Ad26.COV2.S vaccine versus placebo. These receptors were obtained from a person between 18 and 65 years old who received the Ad26.COV2.S COVID-19 vaccine or a placebo. Both conserved end residues are part of each CDR3. A D gene is named only where the DNA matches it firmly. Clone sizes are given selectively: once, few, many, or a class where the clone is expanded.

abundance,j_gene,v_gene,d_gene,CDR3aa,CDR3nt
.,TRBJ1-2,TRBV29-1,.,CSVKGNGNYGYTF,TGCAGCGTCAAAGGCAACGGCAACTATGGCTACACCTTC
.,TRBJ1-2,TRBV3-1/TRBV3-2,TRBD1,CASSQGGVSGGANYGYTF,TGTGCCAGCAGCCAAGGGGGCGTCTCAGGGGGCGCGAACTATGGCTACACCTTC
.,TRBJ2-7,TRBV25-1,TRBD1,CASRPTGSYEQYF,TGTGCCAGCAGGCCGACAGGGAGCTACGAGCAGTACTTC
.,TRBJ1-3,TRBV19,.,CASSITASGNTIYF,TGTGCCAGTAGTATTACGGCCTCTGGAAACACCATATATTTT
.,TRBJ2-4,TRBV6-5,.,CASLGKRLAKNIQYF,TGTGCCAGCCTAGGGAAAAGACTAGCCAAAAACATTCAGTACTTC
.,TRBJ2-7,TRBV9,TRBD1,CASSATGTGGGEQYF,TGTGCCAGCAGCGCTACCGGGACAGGGGGAGGCGAGCAGTACTTC
.,TRBJ1-2,TRBV5-5,TRBD1,CASSLSRDRGRTTNYGYTF,TGTGCCAGCAGCTTGAGTCGGGACAGGGGCCGCACCACTAACTATGGCTACACCTTC
once,TRBJ2-7,TRBV3-1/TRBV3-2,TRBD1,CASTRGLGTYEQYF,TGTGCCAGCACCAGGGGGTTGGGAACCTACGAGCAGTACTTC
.,TRBJ2-1,TRBV6-2/TRBV6-3,.,CASSRGVGRRNEQFF,TGTGCCAGCAGTCGAGGAGTAGGGAGAAGGAATGAGCAGTTCTTC
.,TRBJ1-3,TRBV19,.,CASSRVGASGNTIYF,TGTGCCAGTAGTAGAGTTGGGGCGTCTGGAAACACCATATATTTT
.,TRBJ1-3,TRBV28,.,CASSVRGNTIYF,TGTGCCAGCAGTGTCAGGGGAAACACCATATATTTT
.,TRBJ2-7,TRBV15,.,CATSRDTPYEQYF,TGTGCCACCAGCAGAGATACCCCCTACGAGCAGTACTTC
.,TRBJ1-5,TRBV19,.,CASSMLATSNQPQHF,TGTGCCAGTAGTATGCTTGCCACAAGCAATCAGCCCCAGCATTTT
.,TRBJ1-6,TRBV5-1,.,CASSLGPNNSPLHF,TGCGCCAGCAGCTTGGGCCCTAATAATTCACCCCTCCACTTT
.,TRBJ1-2,TRBV29-1,.,CSVEAGVGYTF,TGCAGCGTTGAAGCGGGGGTTGGCTACACCTTC
.,TRBJ1-2,TRBV5-1,.,CASSLYGREYGYTF,TGCGCCAGCAGCTTGTATGGCAGAGAATATGGCTACACCTTC
.,TRBJ2-5,TRBV5-1,.,CASNRGGGETQYF,TGCGCCAGCAACCGCGGGGGCGGCGAGACCCAGTACTTC
.,TRBJ1-2,TRBV7-2,.,CASRGEGQYYGYTF,TGTGCCAGCCGGGGGGAGGGGCAGTACTATGGCTACACCTTC
.,TRBJ2-3,TRBV3-1/TRBV3-2,TRBD2,CASSLGLAGWVTDTQYF,TGTGCCAGCAGCCTGGGACTAGCGGGATGGGTCACAGATACGCAGTATTTT
many,TRBJ2-2,TRBV6-2/TRBV6-3,.,CASSSAGSGLNTGELFF,TGTGCCAGCAGTTCCGCTGGTAGCGGATTGAACACCGGGGAGCTGTTTTTT
.,TRBJ2-2,TRBV9,TRBD2,CASRPAGVDGELFF,TGTGCCAGCAGGCCAGCGGGAGTCGACGGGGAGCTGTTTTTT
.,TRBJ1-2,TRBV5-1,TRBD1,CASSSRQGYGYTF,TGCGCCAGCAGCTCGCGACAGGGCTATGGCTACACCTTC
.,TRBJ2-3,TRBV27,.,CASSLGTVFTDTQYF,TGTGCCAGCAGTTTAGGGACGGTCTTCACAGATACGCAGTATTTT
.,TRBJ2-7,TRBV29-1,TRBD1,CSSLTGSGEQYF,TGCAGCAGTCTGACAGGGTCCGGCGAGCAGTACTTC
.,TRBJ1-1,TRBV6-5,.,CASSFTTRTSGAEAFF,TGTGCCAGCAGTTTTACTACTAGGACATCCGGGGCTGAAGCTTTCTTT
.,TRBJ2-2,TRBV25-1,.,CASSVDYSTGELFF,TGTGCCAGCAGTGTGGACTATTCCACCGGGGAGCTGTTTTTT
.,TRBJ2-5,TRBV25-1,.,CASIPAGSPQETQYF,TGTGCCAGCATCCCTGCGGGGTCACCCCAAGAGACCCAGTACTTC
.,TRBJ2-1,TRBV6-2/TRBV6-3,.,CASSWNYNEQFF,TGTGCCAGCAGTTGGAATTACAATGAGCAGTTCTTC